The 9 T cell receptor beta chains reported below all come from one sample, sequenced in a study of OX40 agonist ivuxolimab in advanced cancers. Profiling relied on immunoSEQ multiplex PCR, and the TCRdb table lists in-frame clones only, not all of them. The data show approximately 74,000 clones, with approximately 85% seen just once and roughly 2.3% held by the top ten. The starting material was CD4+ or CD8+ T cells sorted from blood, obtained in a trial of the OX40 agonist ivuxolimab. The source is an adult with an advanced solid tumor such as melanoma, head and neck, liver or kidney cancer.

In its sample, this clone was seen once. The chain links TRBV6-1 to TRBJ2-5, with 11 bases that match TRBD2. This CDR3 spans 15 amino acids. CDR1 is MNHNS and CDR2 is SASEGT in the germline V gene. Trimming took 5 bases from V and 3 from J; bases not matched to a gene: 5. Here the CDR3 DNA reads TGTGCCAGCAGTCAACTAGCGGGAGCAAAAGAGACCCAGTACTTC. This codes for CASSQLAGAKETQYF.

The chain links TRBV4-2 to TRBJ2-6; the match to TRBD1 covers 9 bases. J was trimmed by 0 bases and V by 4 bases; bases with no gene match: 10. Germline assignment: CDR1 LGHNA and CDR2 YNFKEQ. CDR3 size: 19 residues. The CDR3 DNA reads as TGTGCCAGCAGCCTCCGTGGGGACAGGGTTCCCTCTGGGGCCAACGTCCTGACTTTC. This translates into CASSLRGDRVPSGANVLTF.

The chain carries TRBV11-1 and TRBJ2-2; 9 positions match TRBD2. The CDR3 extends over 13 amino acids. The germline V gene encodes CDR1 SGHAT and CDR2 FQDESV (reference sequence). The J segment lost 9 bases and the V segment lost 8 bases, leaving 7 bases of the junction unmatched. The CDR3 nucleotides are TGTGCCAGCGAGGGACTAGCCCTCCGGGAGCTGTTTTTT. Its protein is CASEGLALRELFF.

CDR3 in DNA: TGTGCCAGCAGCTTAGCCCCGACAGTATACAATGAGCAGTTCTTC. This translates into CASSLAPTVYNEQFF. The chain is built from TRBV7-9 and TRBJ2-1; tentatively, D is TRBD1 (5 bases). CDR1 is SEHNR and CDR2 is FQNEAQ in the germline V gene (reference sequence). Trimming took 0 bases from V and 4 from J, leaving 10 bases between them. This CDR3 contains 15 residues.

This clone has a single count. The genes are TRBV19 and TRBJ2-4; TRBD1 might be the D (7 bases). This CDR3 contains 15 residues. Trimming removed 5 bases from V and 5 bases from J, with 16 bases in between. Looked up from germline, CDR1 is LNHDA and CDR2 is SQIVND (reference sequence). CDR3 region: CASSGGGPVENIQYF. Here the CDR3 DNA reads TGTGCCAGTAGTGGAGGGGGCCCGGTCGAAAACATTCAGTACTTC. The complete variable domain, with remaining parts taken from reference TRBV19 and TRBJ2-4, reads DGGITQSPKYLFRKEGQNVTLSCEQNLNHDAMYWYRQDPGQGLRLIYYSQIVNDFQKGDIAEGYSVSREKKESFPLTVTSAQKNPTAFYLCASSGGGPVENIQYFGAGTRLSVL.

This clone was detected only a few times. This sequence joins TRBV28 and TRBJ1-6, with 9 nucleotides matching TRBD1. Unmatched junction bases numbered 3, after V lost 5 bases and J lost 10 bases. CDR1 and CDR2 from the germline V gene are MDHEN and SYDVKM. The CDR3 runs 13 residues. The CDR3 DNA reads as TGTGCCAGCAGTGGGACAGGGTCCTCACCCCTCCACTTT. This gives the protein CASSGTGSSPLHF.

This clone was detected only once. J is TRBJ2-5 and V is TRBV2; D is uncertain. Trimming pared 8 bases from V and 0 bases from J, leaving 4 bases between. CDR3 length: 11 amino acids. Germline assignment: CDR1 SNHLY and CDR2 FYNNEI. The CDR3 DNA reads as TGTGCCAGCCGGAACCAAGAGACCCAGTACTTC. It translates to CASRNQETQYF.

The count of this clone is one. This chain links TRBV7-3 with TRBJ2-2, with 9 bases lining up with TRBD1. This CDR3 is 16 amino acids long. Germline V gene data show CDR1 as SGHTA and CDR2 as FQGTGA. The J segment lost 2 bases and the V segment lost 2 bases, leaving 3 bases of the junction unmatched. The CDR3 protein is CASSLRDRVNTGELFF. The CDR3 bases are TGTGCCAGCAGCTTACGGGACAGGGTTAACACCGGGGAGCTGTTTTTT.

V gene TRBV6-1 combines with J gene TRBJ1-5; D is ambiguous. The CDR3 is made up of 14 amino acids. V lost 4 bases to trimming and J lost 4 bases, with 11 bases between them. CDR1 MNHNS and CDR2 SASEGT come from the germline V gene. CDR3 nucleotide sequence: TGTGCCAGCAGTGTCCGCAGCAATAATCAGCCCCAGCATTTT. This translates into CASSVRSNNQPQHF.